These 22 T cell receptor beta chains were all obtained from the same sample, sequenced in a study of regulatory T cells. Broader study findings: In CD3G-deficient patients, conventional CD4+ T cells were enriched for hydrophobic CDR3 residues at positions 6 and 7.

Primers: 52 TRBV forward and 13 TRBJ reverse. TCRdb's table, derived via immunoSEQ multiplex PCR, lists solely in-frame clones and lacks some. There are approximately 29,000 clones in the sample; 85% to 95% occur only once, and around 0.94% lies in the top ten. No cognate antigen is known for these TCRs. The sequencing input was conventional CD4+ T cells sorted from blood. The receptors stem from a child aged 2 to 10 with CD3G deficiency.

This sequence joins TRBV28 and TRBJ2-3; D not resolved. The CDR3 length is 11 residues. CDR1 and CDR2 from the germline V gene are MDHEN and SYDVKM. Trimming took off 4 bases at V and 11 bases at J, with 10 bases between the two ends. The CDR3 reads CASSSQVGQYF. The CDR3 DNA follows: TGTGCCAGCAGTTCCCAAGTTGGGCAGTATTTT.

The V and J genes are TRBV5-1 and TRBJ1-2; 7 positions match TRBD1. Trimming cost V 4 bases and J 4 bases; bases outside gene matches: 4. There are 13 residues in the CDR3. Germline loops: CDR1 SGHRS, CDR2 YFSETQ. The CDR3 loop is CASSPGGLYGYTF. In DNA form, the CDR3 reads TGCGCCAGCAGCCCAGGGGGACTCTATGGCTACACCTTC.

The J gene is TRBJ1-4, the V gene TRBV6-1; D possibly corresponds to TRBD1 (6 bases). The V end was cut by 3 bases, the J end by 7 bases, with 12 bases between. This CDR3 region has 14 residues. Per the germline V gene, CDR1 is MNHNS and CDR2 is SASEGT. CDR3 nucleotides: TGTGCCAGCAGTGACGGGGGCGCGGGTGAAAAACTGTTTTTT. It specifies CASSDGGAGEKLFF.

The CDR3 protein is CASSPLPPGSGANVLTF. The CDR3 bases are TGCGCCAGCAGCCCCCTCCCCCCCGGATCTGGGGCCAACGTCCTGACTTTC. The chain links TRBV5-1 to TRBJ2-6; unclear D gene. Germline assignment: CDR1 SGHRS and CDR2 YFSETQ. The ends were cut back, 4 bases at V and 1 base at J, with 15 bases in the middle. CDR3 length: 17 residues.

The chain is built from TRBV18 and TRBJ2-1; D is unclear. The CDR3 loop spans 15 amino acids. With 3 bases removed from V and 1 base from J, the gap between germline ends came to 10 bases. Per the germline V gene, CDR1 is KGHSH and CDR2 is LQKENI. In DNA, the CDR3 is TGTGCCAGCTCACCTGTTATCGGGTCCTACAATGAGCAGTTCTTC. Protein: CASSPVIGSYNEQFF.

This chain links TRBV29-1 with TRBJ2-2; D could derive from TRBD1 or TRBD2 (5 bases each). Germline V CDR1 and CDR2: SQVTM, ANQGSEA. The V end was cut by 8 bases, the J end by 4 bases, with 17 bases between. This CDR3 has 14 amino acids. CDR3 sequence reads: CSPRDHDGTGELFF. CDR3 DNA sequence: TGCAGCCCCAGGGACCACGATGGCACCGGGGAGCTGTTTTTT.

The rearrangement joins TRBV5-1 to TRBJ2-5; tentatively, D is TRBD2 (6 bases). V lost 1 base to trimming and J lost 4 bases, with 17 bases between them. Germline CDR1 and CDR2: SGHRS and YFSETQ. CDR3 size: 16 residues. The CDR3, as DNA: TGCGCCAGCAGCTTGACCGGGACTTCCCACCCAGAGACCCAGTACTTC. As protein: CASSLTGTSHPETQYF.

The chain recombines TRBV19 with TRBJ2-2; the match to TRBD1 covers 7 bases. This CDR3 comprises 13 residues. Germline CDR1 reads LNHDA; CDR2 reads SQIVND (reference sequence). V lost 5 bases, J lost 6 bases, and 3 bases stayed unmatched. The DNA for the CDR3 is TGTGCCAGTAGTGTCGACAGGGCCGGGGAGCTGTTTTTT. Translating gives CASSVDRAGELFF.

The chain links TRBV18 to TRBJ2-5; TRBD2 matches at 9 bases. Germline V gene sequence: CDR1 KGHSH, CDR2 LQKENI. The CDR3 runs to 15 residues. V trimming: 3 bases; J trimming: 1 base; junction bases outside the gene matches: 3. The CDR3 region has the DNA TGTGCCAGCTCACCCCTAGCGGGATCCCAAGAGACCCAGTACTTC. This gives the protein CASSPLAGSQETQYF.

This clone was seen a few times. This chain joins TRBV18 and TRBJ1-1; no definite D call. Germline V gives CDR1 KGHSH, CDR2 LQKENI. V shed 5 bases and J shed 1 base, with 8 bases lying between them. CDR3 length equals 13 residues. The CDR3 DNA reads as TGTGCCAGCTCAATTCAGGAGAACACTGAAGCTTTCTTT. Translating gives CASSIQENTEAFF.

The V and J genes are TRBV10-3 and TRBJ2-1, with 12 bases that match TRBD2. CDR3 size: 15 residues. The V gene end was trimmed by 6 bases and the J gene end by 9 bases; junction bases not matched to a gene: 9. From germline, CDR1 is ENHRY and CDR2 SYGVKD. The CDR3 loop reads CAISATSGRKGEQFF. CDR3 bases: TGTGCCATCAGCGCGACTAGCGGGAGAAAGGGTGAGCAGTTCTTC.

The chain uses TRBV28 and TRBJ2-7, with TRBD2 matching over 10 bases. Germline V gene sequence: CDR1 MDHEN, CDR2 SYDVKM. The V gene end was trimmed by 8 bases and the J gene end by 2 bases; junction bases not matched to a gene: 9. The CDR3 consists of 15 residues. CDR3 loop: CASSDISGRTYEQYF. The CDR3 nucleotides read TGTGCCAGCTCCGATATTAGCGGGAGGACCTACGAGCAGTACTTC.

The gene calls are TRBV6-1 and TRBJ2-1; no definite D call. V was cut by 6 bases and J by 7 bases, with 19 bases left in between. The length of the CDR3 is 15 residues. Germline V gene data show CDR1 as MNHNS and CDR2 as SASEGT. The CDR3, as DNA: TGTGCCAGCAGCCGCCGACCAGGTGGTAGGAATGAGCAGTTCTTC. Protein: CASSRRPGGRNEQFF.

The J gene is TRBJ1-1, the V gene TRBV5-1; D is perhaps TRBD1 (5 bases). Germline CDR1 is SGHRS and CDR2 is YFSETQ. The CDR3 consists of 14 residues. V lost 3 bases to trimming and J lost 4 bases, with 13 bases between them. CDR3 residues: CASSSQGGSTEAFF. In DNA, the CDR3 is TGCGCCAGCAGCTCGCAGGGTGGGAGCACTGAAGCTTTCTTT.

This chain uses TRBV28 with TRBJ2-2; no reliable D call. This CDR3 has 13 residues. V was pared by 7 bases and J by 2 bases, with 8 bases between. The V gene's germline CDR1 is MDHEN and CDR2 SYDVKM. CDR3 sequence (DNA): TGTGCCAGCATGCATCACAACACCGGGGAGCTGTTTTTT. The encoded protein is CASMHHNTGELFF.

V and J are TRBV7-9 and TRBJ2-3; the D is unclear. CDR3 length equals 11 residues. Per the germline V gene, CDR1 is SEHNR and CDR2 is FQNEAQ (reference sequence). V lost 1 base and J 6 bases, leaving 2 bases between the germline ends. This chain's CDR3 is CASSLVDTQYF. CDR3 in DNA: TGTGCCAGCAGCTTAGTGGATACGCAGTATTTT.

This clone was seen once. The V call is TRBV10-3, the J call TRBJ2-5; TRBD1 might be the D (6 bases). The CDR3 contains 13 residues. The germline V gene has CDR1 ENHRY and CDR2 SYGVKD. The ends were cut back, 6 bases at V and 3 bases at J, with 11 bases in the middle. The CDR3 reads CAIRANREETQYF. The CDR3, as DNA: TGTGCCATCAGGGCGAACAGGGAAGAGACCCAGTACTTC.

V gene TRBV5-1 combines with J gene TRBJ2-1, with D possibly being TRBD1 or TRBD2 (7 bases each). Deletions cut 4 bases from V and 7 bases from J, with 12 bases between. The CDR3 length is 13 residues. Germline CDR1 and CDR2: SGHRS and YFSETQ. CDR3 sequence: CASSQGGLNEQFF. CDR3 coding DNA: TGCGCCAGCAGCCAGGGGGGGCTGAATGAGCAGTTCTTC.

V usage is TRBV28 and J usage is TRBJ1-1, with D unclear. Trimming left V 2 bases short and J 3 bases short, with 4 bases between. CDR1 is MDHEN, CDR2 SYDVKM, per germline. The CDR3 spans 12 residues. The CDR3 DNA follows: TGTGCCAGCAGTTTAAGGGACACTGAAGCTTTCTTT. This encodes CASSLRDTEAFF.

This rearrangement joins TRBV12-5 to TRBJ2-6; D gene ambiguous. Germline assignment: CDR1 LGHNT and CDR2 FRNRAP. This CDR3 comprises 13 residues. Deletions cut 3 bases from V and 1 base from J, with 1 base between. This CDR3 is CASGLSGANVLTF. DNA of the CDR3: TGTGCTAGTGGTTTATCTGGGGCCAACGTCCTGACTTTC.

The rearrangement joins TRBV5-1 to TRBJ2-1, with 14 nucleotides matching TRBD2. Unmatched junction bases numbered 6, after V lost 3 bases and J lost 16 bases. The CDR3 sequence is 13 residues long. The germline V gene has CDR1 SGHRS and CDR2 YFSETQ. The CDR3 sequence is CASSSGLAGAQFF. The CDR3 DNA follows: TGCGCCAGCAGCTCGGGACTAGCGGGAGCTCAATTCTTC. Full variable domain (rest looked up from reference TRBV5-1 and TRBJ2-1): KAGVTQTPRYLIKTRGQQVTLSCSPISGHRSVSWYQQTPGQGLQFLFEYFSETQRNKGNFPGRFSGRQFSNSRSEMNVSTLELGDSALYLCASSSGLAGAQFFGPGTRLTVL.

The CDR3 spells CASSLNLYDAEQYF. The CDR3 DNA reads as TGTGCCAGCAGCTTAAACTTATATGATGCCGAGCAGTACTTC. This sequence joins TRBV11-2 and TRBJ2-7; D gene unclear. Trimming shortened V by 2 bases and J by 6 bases, and 14 bases separated the two germline ends. This CDR3 comprises 14 residues. Germline V gene data show CDR1 as SGHAT and CDR2 as FQNNGV.